Following are 6 T cell receptor beta chains from one sample sequenced in a study of cytomegalovirus exposure and HLA in healthy donors. 60 Vbeta and 13 Jbeta primers were used in PCR. Only in-frame clones appear in the TCRdb table, and some are missing; sequencing was by immunoSEQ multiplex PCR. The sample lists roughly 120,000 clones, about four fifths occurring once. The material sequenced was PBMCs. The receptors were sampled from a man aged 18-30 years in good health and CMV-seronegative.

This rearrangement joins TRBV7-3 to TRBJ2-5; 8 bases line up with TRBD2. The V and J ends lost 2 bases and 5 bases, in that order; junction bases with no gene match: 7. In germline, CDR1 is SGHTA, CDR2 FQGTGA. CDR3 length equals 15 residues. This CDR3 is CASSLVQAGAETQYF. In nucleotides, the CDR3 is TGTGCCAGCAGCTTAGTTCAAGCGGGAGCTGAGACCCAGTACTTC.

This chain links TRBV28 with TRBJ1-2, with D perhaps TRBD1 (5 bases). Trimming stripped 2 bases from V and 8 bases from J, with 12 bases between. Germline V CDR1 and CDR2: MDHEN, SYDVKM. This CDR3 is built from 13 residues. The CDR3 region is CASSLVGGRGYTF. DNA of the CDR3: TGTGCCAGCAGTTTAGTGGGGGGTAGGGGCTACACCTTC.

The V gene is TRBV6-4, the J gene TRBJ2-3; 9 nucleotides align to TRBD2. This CDR3 contains 16 residues. The V segment lost 4 bases and the J segment 5 bases; nucleotides outside the gene matches: 10. Germline V lookup: CDR1 MRHNA, CDR2 SNTAGT. The CDR3 sequence is CASSASGGRAGDTQYF. The CDR3 DNA reads as TGTGCCAGCAGTGCAAGCGGCGGGAGGGCAGGAGATACGCAGTATTTT.

CDR3 nucleotides: TGTGCCAGCACCCAGGAGGGAATGCCCCTCCACTTT. It yields the protein CASTQEGMPLHF. The J gene is TRBJ1-6, the V gene TRBV28; D gene unclear. Germline CDR1 reads MDHEN; CDR2 reads SYDVKM. V was clipped by 7 bases and J by 13 bases, with 14 bases between them. The length of the CDR3 is 12 residues. The whole variable domain, remainder taken from reference TRBV28 and TRBJ1-6, is DVKVTQSSRYLVKRTGEKVFLECVQDMDHENMFWYRQDPGLGLRLIYFSYDVKMKEKGDIPEGYSVSREKKERFSLILESASTNQTSMYLCASTQEGMPLHFGNGTRLTVT.

The chain links TRBV28 to TRBJ1-1; TRBD1 aligns across 9 bases. V shed 6 bases, J shed 7 bases, and the junction held 12 bases outside the gene matches. Germline V CDR1 and CDR2: MDHEN, SYDVKM. CDR3 length: 15 amino acids. The CDR3: CASRPHYRGRSEAFF. The CDR3 region has the DNA TGTGCCAGCAGACCTCACTACAGGGGGCGAAGTGAAGCTTTCTTT.

The genes are TRBV6-5 and TRBJ2-7; D is possibly TRBD2 (6 bases). Trimming removed 5 bases at V and 0 bases at J, with 14 bases between. Germline V gene data show CDR1 as MNHEY and CDR2 as SVGAGI. The CDR3 consists of 15 residues. CDR3 in amino acids: CASSPFVGGSYEQYF. The CDR3 region has the DNA TGTGCCAGCAGTCCCTTTGTGGGAGGCTCCTACGAGCAGTACTTC.